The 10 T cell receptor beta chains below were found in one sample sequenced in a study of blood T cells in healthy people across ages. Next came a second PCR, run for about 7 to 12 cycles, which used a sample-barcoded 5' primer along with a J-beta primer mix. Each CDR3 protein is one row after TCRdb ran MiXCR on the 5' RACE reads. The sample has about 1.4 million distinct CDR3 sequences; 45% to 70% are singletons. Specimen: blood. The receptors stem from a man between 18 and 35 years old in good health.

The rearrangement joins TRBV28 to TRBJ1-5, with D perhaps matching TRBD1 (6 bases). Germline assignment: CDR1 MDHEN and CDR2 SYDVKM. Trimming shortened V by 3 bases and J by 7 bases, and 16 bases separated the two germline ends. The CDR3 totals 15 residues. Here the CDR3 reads CASSLRGGQRQPQHF. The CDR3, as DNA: TGTGCCAGCAGTTTGCGCGGGGGGCAGCGACAGCCCCAGCATTTT.

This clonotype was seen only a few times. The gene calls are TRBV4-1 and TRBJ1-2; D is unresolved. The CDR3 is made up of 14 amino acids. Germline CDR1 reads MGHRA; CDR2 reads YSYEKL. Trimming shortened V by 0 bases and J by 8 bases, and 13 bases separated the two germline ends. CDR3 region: CASSQDGRSGGYTF. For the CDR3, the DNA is TGCGCCAGCAGCCAAGACGGCCGGAGCGGGGGCTACACCTTC.

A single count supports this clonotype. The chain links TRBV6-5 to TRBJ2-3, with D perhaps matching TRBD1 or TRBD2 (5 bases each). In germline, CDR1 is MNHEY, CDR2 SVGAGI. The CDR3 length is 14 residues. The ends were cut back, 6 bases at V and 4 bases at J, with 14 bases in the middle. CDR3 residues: CASRPGLKSDTQYF. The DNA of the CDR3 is TGTGCCAGCAGACCGGGGCTGAAGTCAGATACGCAGTATTTT.

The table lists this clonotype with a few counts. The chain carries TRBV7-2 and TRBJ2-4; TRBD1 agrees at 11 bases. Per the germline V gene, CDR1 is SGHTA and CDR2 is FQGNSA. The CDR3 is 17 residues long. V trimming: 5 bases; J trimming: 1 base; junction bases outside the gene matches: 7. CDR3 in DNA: TGTGCCAGCAGCATCCCCGGGACAGGGGGGGCCAAAAACATTCAGTACTTC. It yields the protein CASSIPGTGGAKNIQYF. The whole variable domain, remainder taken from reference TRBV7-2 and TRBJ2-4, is GAGVSQSPSNKVTEKGKDVELRCDPISGHTALYWYRQSLGQGLEFLIYFQGNSAPDKSGLPSDRFSAERTGGSVSTLTIQRTQQEDSAVYLCASSIPGTGGAKNIQYFGAGTRLSVL.

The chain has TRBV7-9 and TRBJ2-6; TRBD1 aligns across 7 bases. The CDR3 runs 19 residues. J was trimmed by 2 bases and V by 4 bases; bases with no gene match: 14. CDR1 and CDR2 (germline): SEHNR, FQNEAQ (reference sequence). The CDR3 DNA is TGTGCCAGCAGCTCGCCTCGGGGACAGCGGTCCCCTGGGGCCAACGTCCTGACTTTC. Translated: CASSSPRGQRSPGANVLTF.

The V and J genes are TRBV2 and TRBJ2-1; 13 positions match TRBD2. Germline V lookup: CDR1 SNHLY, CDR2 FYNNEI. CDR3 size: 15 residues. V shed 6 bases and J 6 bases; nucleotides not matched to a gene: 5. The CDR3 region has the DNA TGTGCCAGCAGGGCCAGACTAGCGGGGGGCAATGAGCAGTTCTTC. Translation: CASRARLAGGNEQFF.

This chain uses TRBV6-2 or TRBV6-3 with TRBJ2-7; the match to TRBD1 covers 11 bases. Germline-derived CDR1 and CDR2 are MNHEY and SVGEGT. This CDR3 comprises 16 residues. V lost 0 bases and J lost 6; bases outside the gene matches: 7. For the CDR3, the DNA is TGTGCCAGCAGTTACTCGAGCCCGGGACAGGGGGGCGAGCAGTACTTC. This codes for CASSYSSPGQGGEQYF.

In DNA form, the CDR3 reads TGTGCCAGCCTGGACGGGGATCCTACGGATGAGCAGTTCTTC. It encodes CASLDGDPTDEQFF. This rearrangement joins TRBV6-2 or TRBV6-3 to TRBJ2-1, with D perhaps TRBD2 (5 bases). Germline CDR1 MNHEY, CDR2 SVGEGT. This CDR3 comprises 14 residues. Trimming took 8 bases from V and 8 from J, leaving 19 bases between them.

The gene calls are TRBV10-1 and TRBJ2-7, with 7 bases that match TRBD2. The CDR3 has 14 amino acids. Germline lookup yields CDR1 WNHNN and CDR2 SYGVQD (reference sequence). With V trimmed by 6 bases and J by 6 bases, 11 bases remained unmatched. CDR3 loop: CASSEPGLQSEQYF. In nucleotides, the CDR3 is TGCGCCAGCAGCGAACCGGGACTACAAAGCGAGCAGTACTTC.

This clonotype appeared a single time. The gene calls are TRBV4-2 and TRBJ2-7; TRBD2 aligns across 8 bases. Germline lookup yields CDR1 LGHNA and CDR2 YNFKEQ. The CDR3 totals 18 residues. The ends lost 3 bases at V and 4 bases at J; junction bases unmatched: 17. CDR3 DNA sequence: TGTGCCAGCAGCCACCGGGTGACTGGGGCGGGAGGTGGTTACGAGCAGTACTTC. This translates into CASSHRVTGAGGGYEQYF.